This TCR beta chain was recorded in a study of T cells in Graves' hyperthyroidism and ophthalmopathy. Study-wide points: Most clonotypes expanded in the thyroid (above 0.001) were also present in blood.

From RNA transcripts, TCR beta CDR3 regions were amplified. The HTBI primer set drove a first-round RT-PCR of the TCR CDR3. Via MiXCR, TCRdb re-called the multiplex PCR reads, giving one row per CDR3 protein. Among approximately 380,000 distinct CDR3 sequences listed, 15% to 20% were seen once. With 5 bases removed from V and 4 bases from J, the gap between germline ends came to 17 bases. Germline-derived CDR1 and CDR2 are GTSNPN and SVGIG (reference sequence). This CDR3 is 14 amino acids long. In the case of this clonotype: As yet, its antigen is unknown.

The study enrolled patients aged 18 to 65 with newly diagnosed hyperthyroidism of under 2 months' duration. Exclusion of a patient resulted from uncontrolled infection, other autoimmune disease, pregnancy or lactation. Each diagnosis was grounded in clinical symptoms, serum thyroxine and TRAb, thyroid ultrasound, and orbital computed tomography. This rearrangement joins TRBV30 to TRBJ1-2; the D gene is possibly TRBD1 (5 bases). The sequence came from a woman aged 18 to 35 with Graves' hyperthyroidism. Specimen: blood. The CDR3, as DNA: TGTGCCTGGGCTCCTAAGGTCACAGGCTATGGCTACACCTTC. It specifies CAWAPKVTGYGYTF.